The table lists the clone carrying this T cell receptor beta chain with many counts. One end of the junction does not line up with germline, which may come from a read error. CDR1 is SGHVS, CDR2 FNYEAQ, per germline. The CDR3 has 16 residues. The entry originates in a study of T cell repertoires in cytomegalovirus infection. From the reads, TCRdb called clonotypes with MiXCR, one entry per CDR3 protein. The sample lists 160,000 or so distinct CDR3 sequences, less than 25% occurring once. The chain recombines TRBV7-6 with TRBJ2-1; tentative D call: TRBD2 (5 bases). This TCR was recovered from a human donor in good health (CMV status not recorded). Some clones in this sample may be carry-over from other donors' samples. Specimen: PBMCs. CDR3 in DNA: TGTGCTAGCAGCTTAAAAAGGCACGGGAATTACAATGAGCAGTTCTTC. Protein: CASSLKRHGNYNEQFF.